A selection of T cell receptor beta chains follows, all from one sample in a study of T-cell reconstitution after alpha-beta-depleted transplantation in children. TCRdb passed the PCR reads through MiXCR, listing each CDR3 protein once. The sample has about 240,000 distinct CDR3 sequences, 20% to 30% seen once. The source material was PBMCs, sampled before TCRalphabeta/CD19-depleted stem cell transplant. These TCRs come from a girl aged 2-10 years with Fanconi anemia, due to receive a stem cell transplant. Both conserved end residues are part of each CDR3. D genes are given only for firm matches. Clone size, where shown, is once, few, many, or a class for clones that have expanded.

cdr3_nt: TGTGCCAGCAGCCTAGGAGCTCGGAATGAGCAGTTCTTC
cdr3_aa: CASSLGARNEQFF
j_call: TRBJ2-1
v_call: TRBV7-2
clone_size: few
d_call: -

cdr3_nt: TGTGCCAGCAGTGCCCAGTTCTTC
cdr3_aa: CASSAQFF
j_call: TRBJ2-1
v_call: TRBV6-4
clone_size: few
d_call: -

cdr3_nt: TGTGCCAGCAGTGAAAGGTTTCCCAATCAGCCCCAGCATTTT
cdr3_aa: CASSERFPNQPQHF
j_call: TRBJ1-5
v_call: TRBV6-1
clone_size: -
d_call: -

cdr3_nt: TGCAGTGCTACTTTAAGCGGGAGGGCCCTCGGGGGGCAGTACTTC
cdr3_aa: CSATLSGRALGGQYF
j_call: TRBJ2-7
v_call: TRBV20-1
clone_size: -
d_call: TRBD2

cdr3_nt: TGTGCCAGCAGTTACTGGACTAGCACCGGGGAGCTGTTTTTT
cdr3_aa: CASSYWTSTGELFF
j_call: TRBJ2-2
v_call: TRBV6-5
clone_size: -
d_call: TRBD2

cdr3_nt: TGCAGTGCTAGTGGGGTAGCAAGCACCTACGAGCAGTACTTC
cdr3_aa: CSASGVASTYEQYF
j_call: TRBJ2-7
v_call: TRBV20-1
clone_size: -
d_call: -

cdr3_nt: TGTGCCACCAGTGATTTGTCAGGGGTTCAGCCCCAGCATTTT
cdr3_aa: CATSDLSGVQPQHF
j_call: TRBJ1-5
v_call: TRBV24-1
clone_size: many
d_call: -

cdr3_nt: TGTGCCAGCTCAGGACAGCGGAATGAAAAACTGTTTTTT
cdr3_aa: CASSGQRNEKLFF
j_call: TRBJ1-4
v_call: TRBV18
clone_size: few
d_call: -

cdr3_nt: TGCAGTGCTAGCCGCGTTGCTAGCACAGATACGCAGTATTTT
cdr3_aa: CSASRVASTDTQYF
j_call: TRBJ2-3
v_call: TRBV20-1
clone_size: -
d_call: -

cdr3_nt: TGCAGTGCTAGACCCAGTCCTACTAGCACAGATACGCAGTATTTT
cdr3_aa: CSARPSPTSTDTQYF
j_call: TRBJ2-3
v_call: TRBV20-1
clone_size: -
d_call: -

cdr3_nt: TGCAGTGCTCTCCCGGCAGTCAGCTCCTACGAGCAGTACTTC
cdr3_aa: CSALPAVSSYEQYF
j_call: TRBJ2-7
v_call: TRBV20-1
clone_size: few
d_call: -

cdr3_nt: TGTGCCAGCACCAGGGACACCGGGGAGCTGTTTTTT
cdr3_aa: CASTRDTGELFF
j_call: TRBJ2-2
v_call: TRBV2
clone_size: -
d_call: -

cdr3_nt: TGCGCCAGCAGCCCCCAGAGGACAGTGAACACTGAAGCTTTCTTT
cdr3_aa: CASSPQRTVNTEAFF
j_call: TRBJ1-1
v_call: TRBV4-1
clone_size: -
d_call: -

cdr3_nt: TGTGCCAGCAGCCCCAGTTCCACTGAAGCTTTCTTT
cdr3_aa: CASSPSSTEAFF
j_call: TRBJ1-1
v_call: TRBV7-8
clone_size: -
d_call: -

cdr3_nt: TGCAGCGCTTGGGGGTTGGACAGGTCCCACACAGATACGCAGTATTTT
cdr3_aa: CSAWGLDRSHTDTQYF
j_call: TRBJ2-3
v_call: TRBV29-1
clone_size: many
d_call: TRBD1

cdr3_nt: TGCAGTGCTGGCAGGGGCACAGATACGCAGTATTTT
cdr3_aa: CSAGRGTDTQYF
j_call: TRBJ2-3
v_call: TRBV20-1
clone_size: many
d_call: -

cdr3_nt: TGTGCCAGCTCACCGGTAACAGCCGTCTTACAAGAGACCCAGTACTTC
cdr3_aa: CASSPVTAVLQETQYF
j_call: TRBJ2-5
v_call: TRBV18
clone_size: -
d_call: -

cdr3_nt: TGCAGCGTTACCAATACAGGGAACACTGAAGCTTTCTTT
cdr3_aa: CSVTNTGNTEAFF
j_call: TRBJ1-1
v_call: TRBV29-1
clone_size: once
d_call: -

cdr3_nt: TGTGCCAGCAACCATTTTGGACCCTACAATGAGCAGTTCTTC
cdr3_aa: CASNHFGPYNEQFF
j_call: TRBJ2-1
v_call: TRBV28
clone_size: many
d_call: -

cdr3_nt: TGCGCCAGCAGCTCTATCTCCGGGCCCTACGAGCAGTACTTC
cdr3_aa: CASSSISGPYEQYF
j_call: TRBJ2-7
v_call: TRBV5-1
clone_size: -
d_call: -

cdr3_nt: TGCAGCGTTTCAGGCCCATACTACGAGCAGTACTTC
cdr3_aa: CSVSGPYYEQYF
j_call: TRBJ2-7
v_call: TRBV29-1
clone_size: many
d_call: -

cdr3_nt: TGCAGTGCTAGGATTCTAGCGGCAGGCTCCTACAATGAGCAGTTCTTC
cdr3_aa: CSARILAAGSYNEQFF
j_call: TRBJ2-1
v_call: TRBV20-1
clone_size: many
d_call: TRBD2

cdr3_nt: TGTGCCAGCAGTTACAGGGTGATGGCGGGTACCACCGGGGGCGAGCAGTACTTC
cdr3_aa: CASSYRVMAGTTGGEQYF
j_call: TRBJ2-7
v_call: TRBV6-2/TRBV6-3
clone_size: -
d_call: -

cdr3_nt: TGTGCCAGCAGCTTACGTCGCGCTAGTATCATCTACCAAGAGACCCAGTACTTC
cdr3_aa: CASSLRRASIIYQETQYF
j_call: TRBJ2-5
v_call: TRBV11-3
clone_size: -
d_call: -

cdr3_nt: TGCAGCGTGGGGACAGAGCTTTACAATGAGCAGTTCTTC
cdr3_aa: CSVGTELYNEQFF
j_call: TRBJ2-1
v_call: TRBV29-1
clone_size: many
d_call: TRBD1

cdr3_nt: TGCAGCGTTGAAGGAGGGGACAGGTGGGAAAATGAGCAGTTCTTC
cdr3_aa: CSVEGGDRWENEQFF
j_call: TRBJ2-1
v_call: TRBV29-1
clone_size: many
d_call: TRBD1

cdr3_nt: TGCAGTGCTAGAGATTCCAACCGTTACAATGAGCAGTTCTTC
cdr3_aa: CSARDSNRYNEQFF
j_call: TRBJ2-1
v_call: TRBV20-1
clone_size: few
d_call: -

cdr3_nt: TGTGCCAGCAGCCTAACGGGCGGGACAGTTGCCTACGAGCAGTACTTC
cdr3_aa: CASSLTGGTVAYEQYF
j_call: TRBJ2-7
v_call: TRBV7-9
clone_size: many
d_call: -

cdr3_nt: TGCAGTGCTTGGCCCGGGACTAGCGCCGGGAATGAGCAGTTCTTC
cdr3_aa: CSAWPGTSAGNEQFF
j_call: TRBJ2-1
v_call: TRBV20-1
clone_size: many
d_call: TRBD2

cdr3_nt: TGCAGTGCTCTTATCGCATCGCCAAGGGGGAACACCGGGGAGCTGTTTTTT
cdr3_aa: CSALIASPRGNTGELFF
j_call: TRBJ2-2
v_call: TRBV20-1
clone_size: many
d_call: -

cdr3_nt: TGCAGCTTCCAGCGGGAGACGGGCTACAATGAGCAGTTCTTC
cdr3_aa: CSFQRETGYNEQFF
j_call: TRBJ2-1
v_call: TRBV29-1
clone_size: -
d_call: TRBD2

cdr3_nt: TGTGCCAGCAGCGTAGGACAGCTCCAAGAGACCCAGTACTTC
cdr3_aa: CASSVGQLQETQYF
j_call: TRBJ2-5
v_call: TRBV9
clone_size: many
d_call: -

cdr3_nt: TGCAGTGCCTTGACTAGCAGCTACAATGAGCAGTTCTTC
cdr3_aa: CSALTSSYNEQFF
j_call: TRBJ2-1
v_call: TRBV20-1
clone_size: -
d_call: TRBD2

cdr3_nt: TGCGCCAGCAGCCAGGGTTTTATCGGGCTAGCGGAGGCCTACGAGCAGTACTTC
cdr3_aa: CASSQGFIGLAEAYEQYF
j_call: TRBJ2-7
v_call: TRBV4-1
clone_size: -
d_call: TRBD2

cdr3_nt: TGTGCCAGCAGTTACTCGAGAGGGGAGGGCATTCAGTACTTC
cdr3_aa: CASSYSRGEGIQYF
j_call: TRBJ2-4
v_call: TRBV6-5
clone_size: many
d_call: TRBD2

cdr3_nt: TGCAGCGTTCCCCCGCAAGCGGGACTAGCGGGAGGTCAAGAGACCCAGTACTTC
cdr3_aa: CSVPPQAGLAGGQETQYF
j_call: TRBJ2-5
v_call: TRBV29-1
clone_size: many
d_call: TRBD2

cdr3_nt: TGTGCCAGCAGCTTAGTACGGGAGACCCAGTACTTC
cdr3_aa: CASSLVRETQYF
j_call: TRBJ2-5
v_call: TRBV7-2
clone_size: many
d_call: -

cdr3_nt: TGTGCCAGCAGCTCCACCGGGACTAGCGCAGATACGCAGTATTTT
cdr3_aa: CASSSTGTSADTQYF
j_call: TRBJ2-3
v_call: TRBV7-3
clone_size: many
d_call: TRBD2

cdr3_nt: TGCAGTGCTAGAGATCGAAACAGGGGTAACTATGGCTACACCTTC
cdr3_aa: CSARDRNRGNYGYTF
j_call: TRBJ1-2
v_call: TRBV20-1
clone_size: many
d_call: TRBD1

cdr3_nt: TGCGCCAGCAGTGAGTACCCACAGGGGGCATGGTACGAGCAGTACTTC
cdr3_aa: CASSEYPQGAWYEQYF
j_call: TRBJ2-7
v_call: TRBV10-2
clone_size: many
d_call: TRBD1

cdr3_nt: TGCAGCGTTGGTGGCAGGACTCACGAGCAGTACTTC
cdr3_aa: CSVGGRTHEQYF
j_call: TRBJ2-7
v_call: TRBV29-1
clone_size: few
d_call: -

cdr3_nt: TGTGCCAGCAGTGAATATTCGGGTACTAGCGGGAGGGCCGCCTACAATGAGCAGTTCTTC
cdr3_aa: CASSEYSGTSGRAAYNEQFF
j_call: TRBJ2-1
v_call: TRBV25-1
clone_size: -
d_call: TRBD2

cdr3_nt: TGCAGCGTTGAAATAGCGGGAGAGCAGTACTTC
cdr3_aa: CSVEIAGEQYF
j_call: TRBJ2-7
v_call: TRBV29-1
clone_size: -
d_call: TRBD2

cdr3_nt: TGTGCCAGCAGTGTCCCCGGGGACAATGAGCAGTTCTTC
cdr3_aa: CASSVPGDNEQFF
j_call: TRBJ2-1
v_call: TRBV27
clone_size: -
d_call: -

cdr3_nt: TGCAGTGCTAGAGGGAGATTCTCCTACGAGCAGTACTTC
cdr3_aa: CSARGRFSYEQYF
j_call: TRBJ2-7
v_call: TRBV20-1
clone_size: -
d_call: -

cdr3_nt: TGTGCCAGCAGCTCTCGGACAGCAATTTCCTACAATGAGCATGGGCAGTTCTTC
cdr3_aa: CASSSRTAISYNEHGQFF
j_call: TRBJ2-1
v_call: TRBV5-6
clone_size: few
d_call: -

cdr3_nt: TGTGCCAGCAGCTTAGGGGGCGGGATCTACAATGAGCAGTTCTTC
cdr3_aa: CASSLGGGIYNEQFF
j_call: TRBJ2-1
v_call: TRBV11-2
clone_size: -
d_call: -

cdr3_nt: TGTGCCACCAGCAGGGTATACTCACAGGGGCCCCCGTACCAAGAGACCCAGTACTTC
cdr3_aa: CATSRVYSQGPPYQETQYF
j_call: TRBJ2-5
v_call: TRBV15
clone_size: many
d_call: TRBD1

cdr3_nt: TGCAGTGCTACTAGCGGGAGTTGGGGCGGGGAGCTGTTTTTT
cdr3_aa: CSATSGSWGGELFF
j_call: TRBJ2-2
v_call: TRBV20-1
clone_size: many
d_call: TRBD2

cdr3_nt: TGTGCCAGCAGCTTAGGTTTCTACGAGCAGTACTTC
cdr3_aa: CASSLGFYEQYF
j_call: TRBJ2-7
v_call: TRBV7-9
clone_size: -
d_call: -

cdr3_nt: TGCAGTGCTAGCCTCACTAGCAGCGCCTACTACGAGCAGTACTTC
cdr3_aa: CSASLTSSAYYEQYF
j_call: TRBJ2-7
v_call: TRBV20-1
clone_size: many
d_call: -

cdr3_nt: TGTGCCAGCTCACCACCTAGCAGAATCGGGCAGACCCAGTACTTC
cdr3_aa: CASSPPSRIGQTQYF
j_call: TRBJ2-5
v_call: TRBV18
clone_size: -
d_call: -